A few counts support the clone carrying this T cell receptor (beta chain). TCRdb reprocessed the 5' RACE reads with MiXCR, giving one entry per CDR3 protein. The sample consists of about 150,000 distinct CDR3 sequences, about 7% of them appearing once. This sample was included in a study of T cells after yellow fever vaccination. Trimming stripped 7 bases from V and 0 bases from J, with 7 bases between. This CDR3 region has 14 residues. This rearrangement joins TRBV12-3 or TRBV12-4 to TRBJ1-6; D unclear. The specimen comprised CD4+ T cells sorted from PBMCs, sampled 10 days after the yellow fever booster vaccination. The origin of this receptor is a man aged 25-40 years who received the YFV17D yellow fever vaccine. CDR3 DNA: TGTGCCAGCACGTCTAGCTCCTATAATTCACCCCTCCACTTT. Translated: CASTSSSYNSPLHF.